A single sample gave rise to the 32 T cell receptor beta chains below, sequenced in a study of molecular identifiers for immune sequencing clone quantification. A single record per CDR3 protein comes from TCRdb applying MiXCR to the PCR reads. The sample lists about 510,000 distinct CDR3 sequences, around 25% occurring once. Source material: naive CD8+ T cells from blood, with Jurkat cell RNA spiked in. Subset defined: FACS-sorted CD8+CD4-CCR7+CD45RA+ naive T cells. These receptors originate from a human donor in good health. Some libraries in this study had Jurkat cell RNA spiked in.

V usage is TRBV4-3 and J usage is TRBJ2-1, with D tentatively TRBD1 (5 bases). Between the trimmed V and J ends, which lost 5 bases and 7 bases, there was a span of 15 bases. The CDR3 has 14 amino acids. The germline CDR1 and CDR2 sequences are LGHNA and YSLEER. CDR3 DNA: TGCGCCAGCAGCTGGACACTACGCGGAAATGAGCAGTTCTTC. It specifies CASSWTLRGNEQFF.

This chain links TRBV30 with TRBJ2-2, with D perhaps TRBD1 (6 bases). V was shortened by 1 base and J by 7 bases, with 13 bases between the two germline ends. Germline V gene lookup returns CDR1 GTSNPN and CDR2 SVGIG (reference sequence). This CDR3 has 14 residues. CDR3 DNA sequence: TGTGCCTGGAGTGACAGAACAGGGTTCGGGGAGCTGTTTTTT. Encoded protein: CAWSDRTGFGELFF.

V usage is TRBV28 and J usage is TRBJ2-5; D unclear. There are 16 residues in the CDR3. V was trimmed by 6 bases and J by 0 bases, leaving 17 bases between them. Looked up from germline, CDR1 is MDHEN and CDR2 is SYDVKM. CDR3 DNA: TGTGCCAGCAGGGCCGGACGGCGACTCCACCAAGAGACCCAGTACTTC. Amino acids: CASRAGRRLHQETQYF.

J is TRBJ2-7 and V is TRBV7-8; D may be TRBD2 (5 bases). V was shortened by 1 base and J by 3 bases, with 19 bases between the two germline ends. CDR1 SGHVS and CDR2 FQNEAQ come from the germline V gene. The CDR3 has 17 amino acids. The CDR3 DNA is TGTGCCAGCAGCTTAGAACAGAGTTTAGGGAGCTACTACGAGCAGTACTTC. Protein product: CASSLEQSLGSYYEQYF.

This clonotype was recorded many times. CDR3 sequence: CASIPTGGSDEQYF. CDR3 coding DNA: TGTGCCAGCATCCCAACAGGGGGAAGCGACGAGCAGTACTTC. The chain uses TRBV6-5 and TRBJ2-7; 8 bases line up with TRBD1. Per the germline V gene, CDR1 is MNHEY and CDR2 is SVGAGI. The V gene end was trimmed by 7 bases and the J gene end by 5 bases; junction bases not matched to a gene: 10. The CDR3 has 14 residues.

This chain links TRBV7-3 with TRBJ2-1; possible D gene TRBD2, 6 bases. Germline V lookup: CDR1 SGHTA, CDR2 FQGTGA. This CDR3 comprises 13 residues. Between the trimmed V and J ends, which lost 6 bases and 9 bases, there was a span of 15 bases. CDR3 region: CASSPGGVFEQFF. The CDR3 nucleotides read TGTGCCAGCAGTCCCGGGGGAGTCTTTGAGCAGTTCTTC. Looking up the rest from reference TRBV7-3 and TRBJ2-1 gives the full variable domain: GAGVSQTPSNKVTEKGKYVELRCDPISGHTALYWYRQSLGQGPEFLIYFQGTGAADDSGLPNDRFFAVRPEGSVSTLKIQRTERGDSAVYLCASSPGGVFEQFFGPGTRLTVL.

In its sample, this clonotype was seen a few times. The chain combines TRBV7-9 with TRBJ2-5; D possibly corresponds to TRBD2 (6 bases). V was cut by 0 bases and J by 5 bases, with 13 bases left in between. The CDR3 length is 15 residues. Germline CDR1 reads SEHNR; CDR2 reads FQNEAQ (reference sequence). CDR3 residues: CASSLAVGSGETQYF. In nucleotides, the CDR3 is TGTGCCAGCAGCTTAGCGGTCGGGAGCGGGGAGACCCAGTACTTC.

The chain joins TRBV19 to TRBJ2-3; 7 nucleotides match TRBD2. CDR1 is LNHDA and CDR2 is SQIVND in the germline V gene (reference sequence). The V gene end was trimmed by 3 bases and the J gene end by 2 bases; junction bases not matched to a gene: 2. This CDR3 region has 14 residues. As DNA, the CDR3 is TGTGCCAGTAGTATTCTAGCGGACACAGATACGCAGTATTTT. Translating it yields CASSILADTDTQYF.

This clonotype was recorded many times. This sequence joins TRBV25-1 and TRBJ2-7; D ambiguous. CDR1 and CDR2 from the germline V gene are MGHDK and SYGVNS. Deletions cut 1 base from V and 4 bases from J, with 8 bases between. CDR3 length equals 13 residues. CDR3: CASSESPEYEQYF. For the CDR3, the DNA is TGTGCCAGCAGTGAATCCCCTGAGTACGAGCAGTACTTC.

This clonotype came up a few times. CDR3: CASSHWDSYSGNTIYF. The DNA of the CDR3 is TGTGCCAGCAGCCATTGGGACAGTTACTCTGGAAACACCATATATTTT. The gene calls are TRBV14 and TRBJ1-3; 7 nucleotides line up with TRBD1. Looked up from germline, CDR1 is SGHDN and CDR2 is FVKESK. V lost 3 bases and J lost 0; bases outside the gene matches: 5. The CDR3 contains 16 residues.

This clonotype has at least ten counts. CDR3 DNA: TGCAGCGTTGACGGGACCCTCTATGGCTACACCTTC. Amino acid sequence: CSVDGTLYGYTF. The V gene is TRBV29-1, the J gene TRBJ1-2; TRBD1 might be the D (5 bases). The CDR3 has 12 amino acids. Germline CDR1 reads SQVTM; CDR2 reads ANQGSEA. V lost 3 bases and J 4 bases, leaving 9 bases between the germline ends.

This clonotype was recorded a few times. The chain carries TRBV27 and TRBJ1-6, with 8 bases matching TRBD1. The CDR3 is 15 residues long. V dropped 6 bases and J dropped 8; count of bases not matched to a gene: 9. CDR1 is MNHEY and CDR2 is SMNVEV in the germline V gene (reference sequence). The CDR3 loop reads CASRLTGTGYSPLHF. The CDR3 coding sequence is TGTGCCAGCAGGCTAACCGGGACAGGCTATTCACCCCTCCACTTT.

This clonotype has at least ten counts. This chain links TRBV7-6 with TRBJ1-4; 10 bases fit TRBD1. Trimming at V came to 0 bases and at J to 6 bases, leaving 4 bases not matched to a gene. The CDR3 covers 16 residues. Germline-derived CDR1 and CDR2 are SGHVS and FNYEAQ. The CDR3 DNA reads TGTGCCAGCAGCTTAGCGGTCGGGACAGGGGATGAAAAACTGTTTTTT. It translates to CASSLAVGTGDEKLFF.

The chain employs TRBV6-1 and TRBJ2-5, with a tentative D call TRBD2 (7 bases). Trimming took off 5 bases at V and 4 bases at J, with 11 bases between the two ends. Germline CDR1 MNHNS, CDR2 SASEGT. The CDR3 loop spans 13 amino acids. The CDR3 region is CASSRAGAETQYF. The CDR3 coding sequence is TGTGCCAGCAGTCGGGCGGGGGCAGAGACCCAGTACTTC.

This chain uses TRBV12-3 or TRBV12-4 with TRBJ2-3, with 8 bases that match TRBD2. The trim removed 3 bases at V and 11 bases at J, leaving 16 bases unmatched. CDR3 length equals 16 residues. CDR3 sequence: CASSFGGGPGTDVQYF. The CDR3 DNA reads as TGTGCCAGCAGTTTCGGGGGGGGGCCTGGCACAGATGTGCAGTATTTT.

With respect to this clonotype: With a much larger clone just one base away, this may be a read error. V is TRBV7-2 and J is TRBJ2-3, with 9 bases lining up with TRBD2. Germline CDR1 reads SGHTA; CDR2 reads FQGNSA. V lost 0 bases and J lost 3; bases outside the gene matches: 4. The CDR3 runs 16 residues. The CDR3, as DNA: TGTGCCAGCAGCTTAGCTGCGGGGGGGCAAACAGATACGCAGTATTTT. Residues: CASSLAAGGQTDTQYF. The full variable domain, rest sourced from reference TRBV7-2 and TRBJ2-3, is GAGVSQSPSNKVTEKGKDVELRCDPISGHTALYWYRQSLGQGLEFLIYFQGNSAPDKSGLPSDRFSAERTGGSVSTLTIQRTQQEDSAVYLCASSLAAGGQTDTQYFGPGTRLTVL.

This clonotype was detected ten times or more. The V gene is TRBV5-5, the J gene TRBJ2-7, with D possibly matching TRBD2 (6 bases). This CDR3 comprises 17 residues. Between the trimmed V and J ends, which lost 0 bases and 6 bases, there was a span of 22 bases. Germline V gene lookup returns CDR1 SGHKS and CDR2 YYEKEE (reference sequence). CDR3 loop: CASSLVAGPIVPSEQYF. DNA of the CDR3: TGTGCCAGCAGCTTGGTGGCGGGACCGATTGTCCCAAGCGAGCAGTACTTC.

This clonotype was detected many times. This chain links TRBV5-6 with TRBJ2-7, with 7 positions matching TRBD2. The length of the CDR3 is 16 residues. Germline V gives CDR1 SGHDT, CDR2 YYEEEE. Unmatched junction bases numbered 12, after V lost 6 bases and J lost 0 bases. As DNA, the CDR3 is TGTGCCAGCACCCTGGCTCGAGCGGGGAGCTCCTACGAGCAGTACTTC. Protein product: CASTLARAGSSYEQYF.

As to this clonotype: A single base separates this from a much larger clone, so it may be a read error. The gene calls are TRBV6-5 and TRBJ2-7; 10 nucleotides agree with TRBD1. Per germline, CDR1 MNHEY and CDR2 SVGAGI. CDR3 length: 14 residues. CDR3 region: CAISYGDRGYEQYF. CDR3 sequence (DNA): TGTGCCATCAGTTACGGGGACAGGGGATACGAGCAGTACTTC.

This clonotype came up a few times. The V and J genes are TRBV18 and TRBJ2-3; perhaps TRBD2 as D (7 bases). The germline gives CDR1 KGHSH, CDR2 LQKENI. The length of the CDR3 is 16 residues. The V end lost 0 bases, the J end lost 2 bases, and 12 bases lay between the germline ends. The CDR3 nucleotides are TGTGCCAGCTCACCACCGGGCGGGGGCATCACAGATACGCAGTATTTT. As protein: CASSPPGGGITDTQYF.

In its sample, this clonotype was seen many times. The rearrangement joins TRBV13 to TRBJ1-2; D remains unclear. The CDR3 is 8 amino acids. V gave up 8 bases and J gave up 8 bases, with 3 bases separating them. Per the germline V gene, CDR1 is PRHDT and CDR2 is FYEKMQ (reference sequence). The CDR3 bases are TGTGCCAGCTACGGCTACACCTTC. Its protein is CASYGYTF.

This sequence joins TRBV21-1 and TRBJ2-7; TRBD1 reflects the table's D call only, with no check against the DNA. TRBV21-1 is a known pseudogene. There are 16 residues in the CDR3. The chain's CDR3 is CASSKVSRTGGYEQYF. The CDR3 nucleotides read TGTGCCAGCAGCAAAGTGAGTCGGACAGGGGGCTACGAGCAGTACTTC.

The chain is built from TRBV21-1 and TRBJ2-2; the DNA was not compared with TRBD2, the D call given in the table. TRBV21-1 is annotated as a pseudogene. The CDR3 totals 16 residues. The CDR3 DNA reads TGTGCCAGCAGCAAAGTGAGGACTATACACACCGGGGAGCTGTTTTTT. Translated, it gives CASSKVRTIHTGELFF.

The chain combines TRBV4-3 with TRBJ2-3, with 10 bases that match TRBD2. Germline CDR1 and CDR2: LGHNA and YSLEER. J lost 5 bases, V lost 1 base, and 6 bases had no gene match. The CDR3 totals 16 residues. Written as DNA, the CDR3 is TGCGCCAGCAGCCAAGCTAGCGGGGGAAGGGGAGATACGCAGTATTTT. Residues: CASSQASGGRGDTQYF.

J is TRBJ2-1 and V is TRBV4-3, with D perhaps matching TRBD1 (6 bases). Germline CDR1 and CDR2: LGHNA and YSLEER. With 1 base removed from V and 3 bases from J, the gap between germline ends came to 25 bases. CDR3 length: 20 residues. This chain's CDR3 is CASSQGWETGTLTLYNEQFF. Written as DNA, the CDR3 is TGCGCCAGCAGCCAAGGTTGGGAGACAGGAACCCTTACCCTCTACAATGAGCAGTTCTTC.

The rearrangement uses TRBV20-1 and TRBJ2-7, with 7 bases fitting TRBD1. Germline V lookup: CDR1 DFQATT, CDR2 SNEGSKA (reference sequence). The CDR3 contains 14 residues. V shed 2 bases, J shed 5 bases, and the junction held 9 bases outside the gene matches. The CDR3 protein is CSARSARGSHEQYF. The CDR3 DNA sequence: TGCAGTGCTAGATCCGCCAGGGGGAGTCACGAGCAGTACTTC.

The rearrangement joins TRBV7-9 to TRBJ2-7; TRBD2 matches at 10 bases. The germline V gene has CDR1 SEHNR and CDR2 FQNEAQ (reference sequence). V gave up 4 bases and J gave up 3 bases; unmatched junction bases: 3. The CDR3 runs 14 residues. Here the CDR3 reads CASSSLAGIYEQYF. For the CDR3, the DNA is TGTGCCAGCAGCTCACTAGCGGGAATCTACGAGCAGTACTTC.

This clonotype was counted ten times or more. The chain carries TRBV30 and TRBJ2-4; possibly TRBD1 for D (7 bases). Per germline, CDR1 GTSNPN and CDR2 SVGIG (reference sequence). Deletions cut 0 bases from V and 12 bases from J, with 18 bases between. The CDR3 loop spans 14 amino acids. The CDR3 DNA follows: TGTGCCTGGAGTGTAGTGGAGGGGGCGAGCGCTCAGTACTTC. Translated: CAWSVVEGASAQYF.

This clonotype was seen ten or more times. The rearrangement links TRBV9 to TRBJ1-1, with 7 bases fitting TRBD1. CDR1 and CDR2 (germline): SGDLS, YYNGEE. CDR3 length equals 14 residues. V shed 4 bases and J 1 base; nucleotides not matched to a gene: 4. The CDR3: CASSSGQANTEAFF. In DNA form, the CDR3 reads TGTGCCAGCAGCAGCGGACAGGCGAACACTGAAGCTTTCTTT. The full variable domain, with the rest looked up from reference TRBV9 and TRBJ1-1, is DSGVTQTPKHLITATGQRVTLRCSPRSGDLSVYWYQQSLDQGLQFLIQYYNGEERAKGNILERFSAQQFPDLHSELNLSSLELGDSALYFCASSSGQANTEAFFGQGTRLTVV.

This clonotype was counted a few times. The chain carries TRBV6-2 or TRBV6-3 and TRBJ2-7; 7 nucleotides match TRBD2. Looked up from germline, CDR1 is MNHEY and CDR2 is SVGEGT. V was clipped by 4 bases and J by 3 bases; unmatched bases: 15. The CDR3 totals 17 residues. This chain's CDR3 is CASSWVAASGASYEQYF. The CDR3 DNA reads TGTGCCAGCAGTTGGGTTGCGGCTAGCGGAGCCAGCTACGAGCAGTACTTC.

The CDR3 DNA follows: TGTGCCACCAGTGACCCCGCTCGGGGGGCAGTGAATGAGCAGTTCTTC. Its translation is CATSDPARGAVNEQFF. The chain couples TRBV24-1 to TRBJ2-1; D possibly corresponds to TRBD2 (7 bases). From germline, CDR1 is KGHDR and CDR2 SFDVKD. V gave up 4 bases and J gave up 7 bases, with 19 bases separating them. This CDR3 region has 16 residues.

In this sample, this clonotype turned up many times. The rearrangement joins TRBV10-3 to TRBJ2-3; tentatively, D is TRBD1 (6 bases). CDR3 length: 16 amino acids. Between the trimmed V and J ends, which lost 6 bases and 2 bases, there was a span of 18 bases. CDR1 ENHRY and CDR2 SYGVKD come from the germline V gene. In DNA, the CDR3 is TGTGCCATCAGAGACCCAGGGGACGGGACCACAGATACGCAGTATTTT. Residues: CAIRDPGDGTTDTQYF.